The rows below give T cell receptor beta chains drawn from one sample of a study of CD8 T cells in ankylosing spondylitis. Each CDR3 protein is one row after TCRdb ran MiXCR on the 5' RACE reads. The sample carries approximately 400,000 distinct CDR3 sequences, 25% to 30% recorded once. The sequenced sample was blood, either unsorted or a sorted T cell fraction (not recorded which). Receptors originate from a male donor with ankylosing spondylitis. Both conserved end residues are part of each CDR3. Some rows have no size entry. The others give once, few or many, or a class for an expanded clone.

clone_size | v_call | cdr3_aa
. | TRBV3-1 | CASSYRPNYGYTF
. | TRBV5-1 | CASSSGANYNEQFF
. | TRBV5-1 | CASNDRTLDEQFF
. | TRBV9 | CASSVGVDRRETQYF
. | TRBV11-2 | CASSLDRGQARGYTF
few | TRBV14 | CASSQRTGTSTDTQYF
. | TRBV5-1 | CASSLALELGDYGYTF
. | TRBV10-3 | CAISPMAPGLAGEKSDTQYF
few | TRBV20-1 | CSARDLRRSSYEQYF
. | TRBV11-2 | CASSHRKETQYF
few | TRBV20-1 | CSKAQGAQETQYF
few | TRBV20-1 | CSARRGPPADTQYF
few | TRBV19 | CASTNSNQPQHF
. | TRBV18 | CASSAFGDTQYF
few | TRBV7-2 | CASSYRDSQETQYF
. | TRBV5-1 | CASSLDPSAYTDTQYF
. | TRBV5-1 | CASSLGLGDNEQFF
few | TRBV13 | CASSRRQPTNEKLFF
. | TRBV7-2 | CASSLMGGGSSGEQYF
many | TRBV4-2 | CASSQGGNNEQFF
few | TRBV20-1 | CSASIRRSGANVLTF
. | TRBV7-9 | CASSRIFSGRWNEQFF
few | TRBV2 | CASSETSTEAFF
few | TRBV12-3/TRBV12-4 | CASSGGLRDEKLFF
. | TRBV4-1 | CASSQELARYNEQFF
. | TRBV14 | CASSQDLGSSYNEQFF
few | TRBV29-1 | CSVEVWGKNTEAFF
. | TRBV21-1 | CASSKGSGQENYGYTF
. | TRBV29-1 | CSGKSTGELFF
few | TRBV10-3 | CAIIRTSGRSYNEQFF
once | TRBV20-1 | CSARDPQDGYEKLFF
. | TRBV5-1 | CASRQGTEAYGYTF
. | TRBV5-6 | CASSLDGSSTDTQYF
few | TRBV20-1 | CSARPSGAGGREQYF
. | TRBV3-1 | CASSQEQGGEQFF
. | TRBV27 | CASSDPPGTGGYGYTF
few | TRBV7-2 | CASSSFTDTQYF
once | TRBV20-1 | CSARVLASSRDTQYF
. | TRBV5-1 | CASSPGENYGYTF
. | TRBV5-1 | CASSLESGWSTEAFF
many | TRBV7-2 | CASSLTSGTYNEQFF